The 22 T cell receptor beta chains below all came from one sample that was sequenced in a study of CD8 T cells in ankylosing spondylitis. TCRdb independently ran MiXCR on the 5' RACE reads; one entry per CDR3 protein. The data contain about 160,000 distinct CDR3 sequences, 15% to 20% of them singletons. The sequenced material came from blood, either unsorted or a sorted T cell fraction (not recorded which). The receptors come from a male donor with ankylosing spondylitis or in good health (not recorded which).

The V call is TRBV6-2 or TRBV6-3, the J call TRBJ2-1; TRBD2 aligns across 7 bases. With 2 bases clipped from V and 8 bases from J, the junction kept 9 bases outside the gene matches. Per the germline V gene, CDR1 is MNHEY and CDR2 is SVGEGT. The CDR3 contains 15 residues. As DNA, the CDR3 is TGTGCCAGCAGTTACGTGGCGGGAGTGGCTTATGAGCAGTTCTTC. As protein: CASSYVAGVAYEQFF.

This clonotype was counted at least ten times. This chain joins TRBV5-1 and TRBJ2-2, with TRBD1 matching over 8 bases. CDR1 is SGHRS and CDR2 is YFSETQ in the germline V gene. The V segment lost 4 bases and the J segment 4 bases; nucleotides outside the gene matches: 9. The CDR3 has 16 amino acids. CDR3 sequence reads: CASSARTGSSTGELFF. The DNA for the CDR3 is TGCGCCAGCAGCGCGAGGACAGGGTCGAGCACCGGGGAGCTGTTTTTT.

This chain joins TRBV2 and TRBJ1-1; no clear D gene. From germline, CDR1 is SNHLY and CDR2 FYNNEI. V dropped 6 bases and J dropped 0 bases, with 8 bases sitting between them. The CDR3 consists of 13 residues. This chain's CDR3 is CASSEELNTEAFF. The CDR3 nucleotides read TGTGCCAGCAGCGAGGAATTGAACACTGAAGCTTTCTTT.

This clonotype was found a few times. In nucleotides, the CDR3 is TGTGCCAGCTCACCGATCCGCCGGTCGGGACAGGGGGTTGCGAGCAATCAGCCCCAGCATTTT. Translating it yields CASSPIRRSGQGVASNQPQHF. This rearrangement joins TRBV18 to TRBJ1-5; 11 nucleotides agree with TRBD1. Germline V gives CDR1 KGHSH, CDR2 LQKENI. With 3 bases clipped from V and 1 base from J, the junction kept 17 bases outside the gene matches. The CDR3 consists of 21 residues.

The chain employs TRBV28 and TRBJ2-7; 8 bases are shared with TRBD2. Germline-derived CDR1 and CDR2 are MDHEN and SYDVKM. The CDR3 runs 15 residues. V was pared by 6 bases and J by 2 bases, with 9 bases of the junction left unmatched. In nucleotides, the CDR3 is TGTGCCAGCAGCCGGATTAGCGGGATTACCTACGAGCAGTACTTC. This sequence encodes CASSRISGITYEQYF.

In this sample, this clonotype turned up many times. V gene TRBV5-1 combines with J gene TRBJ2-4, with D tentatively TRBD1 (6 bases). Trimming took 4 bases from V and 4 from J, leaving 18 bases between them. Germline V gene sequence: CDR1 SGHRS, CDR2 YFSETQ. The length of the CDR3 is 16 residues. This CDR3 reads CASSMDSYQRKNIQYF. The CDR3 DNA follows: TGCGCCAGCAGCATGGACAGTTACCAGAGGAAAAACATTCAGTACTTC.

J is TRBJ2-1 and V is TRBV20-1; D is perhaps TRBD1 (6 bases). CDR1 is DFQATT and CDR2 is SNEGSKA in the germline V gene (reference sequence). The CDR3 is 13 amino acids. The V end lost 6 bases, the J end lost 5 bases, and 14 bases lay between the germline ends. CDR3 sequence reads: CSAKMGHDNEQFF. The CDR3 DNA follows: TGCAGTGCCAAAATGGGACACGACAATGAGCAGTTCTTC.

The chain couples TRBV10-3 to TRBJ2-2, with D maybe TRBD2 (6 bases). Germline assignment: CDR1 ENHRY and CDR2 SYGVKD. V lost 0 bases to trimming and J lost 2 bases, with 7 bases between them. This CDR3 comprises 15 residues. The CDR3, as DNA: TGTGCCATCAGTGAGTCTAGCGGAAACACCGGGGAGCTGTTTTTT. Translated, it gives CAISESSGNTGELFF.

A word on this clonotype: One base away lies a much larger clone, so this may be a sequencing read error. This chain links TRBV2 with TRBJ1-1; TRBD1 agrees at 8 bases. This CDR3 region has 13 residues. CDR1 SNHLY and CDR2 FYNNEI come from the germline V gene. V dropped 3 bases and J dropped 7; count of bases not matched to a gene: 4. The CDR3 is CASSEGQAREAFF. Written as DNA, the CDR3 is TGTGCCAGCAGTGAGGGACAGGCCCGTGAAGCTTTCTTT. The full variable domain, rest sourced from reference TRBV2 and TRBJ1-1, is EPEVTQTPSHQVTQMGQEVILRCVPISNHLYFYWYRQILGQKVEFLVSFYNNEISEKSEIFDDQFSVERPDGSNFTLKIRSTKLEDSAMYFCASSEGQAREAFFGQGTRLTVV.

The rearrangement links TRBV20-1 to TRBJ2-7; 10 positions agree with TRBD2. Germline values: CDR1 DFQATT, CDR2 SNEGSKA (reference sequence). There are 16 residues in the CDR3. V gave up 0 bases and J gave up 4 bases; unmatched junction bases: 9. The CDR3 here is CSARDSASGGTYEQYF. In DNA, the CDR3 is TGCAGTGCTAGAGATTCCGCTAGCGGGGGAACTTACGAGCAGTACTTC.

The chain uses TRBV11-2 and TRBJ1-4; no firm D call. Trimming removed 6 bases at V and 0 bases at J, with 11 bases between. Germline CDR1 is SGHAT and CDR2 is FQNNGV. This CDR3 has 15 residues. The CDR3 sequence: CASRARGATNEKLFF. DNA for the CDR3: TGTGCCAGCAGAGCTCGCGGGGCAACTAATGAAAAACTGTTTTTT.

The chain employs TRBV20-1 and TRBJ2-7; TRBD2 agrees at 7 bases. The V gene end was trimmed by 3 bases and the J gene end by 3 bases; junction bases not matched to a gene: 2. There are 12 residues in the CDR3. CDR1 is DFQATT and CDR2 is SNEGSKA in the germline V gene (reference sequence). The CDR3 spells CSASGGDYEQYF. The CDR3 region has the DNA TGCAGTGCTAGTGGGGGGGACTACGAGCAGTACTTC.

This clonotype was counted ten times or more. The chain recombines TRBV27 with TRBJ2-7; 7 nucleotides agree with TRBD2. The V segment lost 8 bases and the J segment 1 base; nucleotides outside the gene matches: 26. Per germline, CDR1 MNHEY and CDR2 SMNVEV (reference sequence). The CDR3 loop spans 20 amino acids. The CDR3 sequence: CASLSLRGFGLAGASYEQYF. In DNA, the CDR3 is TGTGCCAGCCTCTCGTTGCGGGGATTTGGGTTGGCGGGAGCGTCCTACGAGCAGTACTTC.

This rearrangement joins TRBV6-6 to TRBJ2-5; D not certain. The CDR3 sequence is 13 residues long. V was clipped by 2 bases and J by 7 bases, with 11 bases between them. Germline CDR1 is MNHNY and CDR2 is SVGAGI (reference sequence). The CDR3 region has the DNA TGTGCCAGCAGTTACCTCAATCCGGGGACCCAGTACTTC. Protein product: CASSYLNPGTQYF.

The gene calls are TRBV7-2 and TRBJ2-2, with D perhaps matching TRBD1 or TRBD2 (6 bases each). The CDR3 length is 17 residues. The germline CDR1 and CDR2 sequences are SGHTA and FQGNSA. With 4 bases removed from V and 5 bases from J, the gap between germline ends came to 20 bases. The CDR3 DNA reads TGTGCCAGCAGCTCCAGGGTGGCGGGAAGGGGGACCGGGGAGCTGTTTTTT. Its translation: CASSSRVAGRGTGELFF. Based on the CDR3 plus reference TRBV7-2 and TRBJ2-2, the full variable domain is GAGVSQSPSNKVTEKGKDVELRCDPISGHTALYWYRQSLGQGLEFLIYFQGNSAPDKSGLPSDRFSAERTGGSVSTLTIQRTQQEDSAVYLCASSSRVAGRGTGELFFGEGSRLTVL.

This clonotype has ten or more counts. The rearrangement links TRBV6-5 to TRBJ2-7; D uncertain. V was trimmed by 0 bases and J by 4 bases, leaving 13 bases between them. CDR1 MNHEY and CDR2 SVGAGI come from the germline V gene. This CDR3 contains 15 residues. The CDR3 region is CASSYSKGFEYEQYF. CDR3 nucleotide sequence: TGTGCCAGCAGTTACTCGAAGGGCTTCGAGTACGAGCAGTACTTC.

This clonotype was seen repeatedly, ten times or more. In nucleotides, the CDR3 is TGTGCCAGCAGTGAGGGACTAGCGGGAGAGGCCGGTGAGCAGTTCTTC. Its translation: CASSEGLAGEAGEQFF. The chain combines TRBV28 with TRBJ2-1; 14 bases line up with TRBD2. This CDR3 has 16 residues. The V and J ends lost 5 bases and 9 bases, in that order; junction bases with no gene match: 9. The germline CDR1 and CDR2 sequences are MDHEN and SYDVKM.

Points on this clonotype: A read error is likely, as this CDR3 ends without the conserved phenylalanine or tryptophan. This rearrangement joins TRBV20-1 to TRBJ2-1; D may be TRBD1 or TRBD2 (6 bases each). The CDR3 spans 16 residues. From germline, CDR1 is DFQATT and CDR2 SNEGSKA (reference sequence). Here the CDR3 reads CCARAILAIGGNEQFL. CDR3 sequence (DNA): TGCTGTGCTAGAGCTATACTAGCAATAGGGGGTAATGAGCAGTTCCTC.

This clonotype is judged medium-sized (0.01 to 0.1%). The chain links TRBV12-3 or TRBV12-4 to TRBJ2-3; 9 positions match TRBD2. V shed 5 bases, J shed 2 bases, and the junction held 8 bases outside the gene matches. The CDR3 loop spans 16 amino acids. The CDR3 DNA follows: TGTGCCAGCAGTCCCGCTAGCGGGGCCACCACAGATACGCAGTATTTT. Translation: CASSPASGATTDTQYF.

The V and J genes are TRBV5-1 and TRBJ1-5, with D possibly TRBD2 on 5 matching bases. The DNA end is more similar to TRBJ2-3, so the J call may be wrong. The CDR3 sequence is 15 residues long. Germline V lookup: CDR1 SGHRS, CDR2 YFSETQ. This CDR3 reads CASSLDSGGNQPQYF. As DNA, the CDR3 is TGCGCCAGCAGCTTGGACAGCGGTGGCAATCAGCCCCAGTATTTT.

The rearrangement uses TRBV12-3 or TRBV12-4 and TRBJ2-2; no reliable D call. Trimming took off 1 base at V and 3 bases at J, with 6 bases between the two ends. The CDR3 runs 14 residues. CDR3 bases: TGTGCCAGCAGTTTAGACGGGTACACCGGGGAGCTGTTTTTT. Translation: CASSLDGYTGELFF.

The chain links TRBV29-1 to TRBJ2-2; TRBD1 aligns across 8 bases. This CDR3 region has 16 residues. V dropped 2 bases and J dropped 6; count of bases not matched to a gene: 11. Germline V gene sequence: CDR1 SQVTM, CDR2 ANQGSEA. The CDR3 loop reads CSVEIGEAGGSGELFF. The CDR3 bases are TGCAGCGTTGAAATAGGAGAGGCAGGGGGCTCCGGGGAGCTGTTTTTT.